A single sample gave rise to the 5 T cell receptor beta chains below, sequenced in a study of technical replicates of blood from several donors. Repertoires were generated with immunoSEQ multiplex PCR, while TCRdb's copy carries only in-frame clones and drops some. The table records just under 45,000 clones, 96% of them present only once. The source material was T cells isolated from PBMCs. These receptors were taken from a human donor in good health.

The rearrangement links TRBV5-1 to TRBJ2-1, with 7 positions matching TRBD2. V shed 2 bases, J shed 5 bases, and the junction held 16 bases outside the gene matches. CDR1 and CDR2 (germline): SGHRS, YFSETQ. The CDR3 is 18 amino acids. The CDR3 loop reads CASSFEGISGGYHNEQFF. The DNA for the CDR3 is TGCGCCAGCAGCTTTGAAGGGATTTCGGGGGGTTATCACAATGAGCAGTTCTTC.

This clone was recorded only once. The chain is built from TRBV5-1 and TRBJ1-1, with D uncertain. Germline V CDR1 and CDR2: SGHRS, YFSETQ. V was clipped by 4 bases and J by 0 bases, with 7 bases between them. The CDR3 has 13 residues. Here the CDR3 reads CASSQEVNTEAFF. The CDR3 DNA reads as TGCGCCAGCAGCCAAGAGGTGAACACTGAAGCTTTCTTT.

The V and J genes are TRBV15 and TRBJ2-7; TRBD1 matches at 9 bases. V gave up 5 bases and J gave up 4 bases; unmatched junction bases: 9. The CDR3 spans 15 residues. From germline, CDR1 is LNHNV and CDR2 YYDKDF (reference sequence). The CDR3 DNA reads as TGTGCCACCAGCCCCCGGGACAGGGACCTTTACGAGCAGTACTTC. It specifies CATSPRDRDLYEQYF.

This CDR3 reads CASSQDEGWDEQFF. CDR3 nucleotide sequence: TGTGCCAGCAGCCAAGATGAGGGCTGGGATGAGCAGTTCTTC. The chain is built from TRBV4-2 and TRBJ2-1; D perhaps matches TRBD2 (5 bases). V gave up 0 bases and J gave up 8 bases, with 11 bases separating them. Germline V lookup: CDR1 LGHNA, CDR2 YNFKEQ. CDR3 length equals 14 residues.

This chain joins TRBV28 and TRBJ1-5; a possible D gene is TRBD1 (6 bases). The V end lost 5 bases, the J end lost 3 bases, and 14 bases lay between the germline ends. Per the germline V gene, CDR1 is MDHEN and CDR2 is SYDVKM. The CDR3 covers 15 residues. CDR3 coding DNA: TGTGCCAGCAGTCGGACAGAGGCGACCAATCAGCCCCAGCATTTT. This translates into CASSRTEATNQPQHF. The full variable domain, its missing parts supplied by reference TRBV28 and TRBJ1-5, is DVKVTQSSRYLVKRTGEKVFLECVQDMDHENMFWYRQDPGLGLRLIYFSYDVKMKEKGDIPEGYSVSREKKERFSLILESASTNQTSMYLCASSRTEATNQPQHFGDGTRLSIL.